The 11 T cell receptor beta chains below all came from one sample that was sequenced in a study of shared clonotypes between healthy human individuals. TCRdb's copy holds only in-frame clones and misses some; the assay was immunoSEQ multiplex PCR. The sample lists more than 2,000,000 clones; approximately 90% were seen once. Sequenced sample: naive CD4+ T cells sorted from blood. Noted subset: CD45RA+ positively selected. These receptors were taken from a man between 18 and 35 years old in good health.

Comment on this clone: The sample contains more than one DNA sequence encoding this CDR3. The V gene is TRBV5-1, the J gene TRBJ2-3; D uncertain. The V gene's germline CDR1 is SGHRS and CDR2 YFSETQ. V was clipped by 0 bases and J by 0 bases, with 5 bases between them. CDR3 length: 14 residues. The CDR3 region has the DNA TGCGCCAGCAGCTTGGGTCAGAGCACAGATACGCAGTATTTT. Protein product: CASSLGQSTDTQYF.

The V gene is TRBV4-3, the J gene TRBJ1-2; D possibly corresponds to TRBD1 (6 bases). The CDR3 totals 16 residues. Germline CDR1 reads LGHNA; CDR2 reads YSLEER. V was pared by 1 base and J by 8 bases, with 20 bases between. The CDR3 here is CASSQGAGAPGGGYTF. CDR3 coding DNA: TGCGCCAGCAGCCAAGGAGCGGGGGCCCCGGGAGGGGGCTACACCTTC.

CDR3 amino acids: CSVARLPVDMIGLAGVINEQFF. The CDR3 DNA reads TGCAGCGTTGCGAGACTCCCGGTAGATATGATTGGACTAGCGGGAGTTATAAATGAGCAGTTCTTC. This chain uses TRBV29-1 with TRBJ2-1; TRBD2 aligns across 13 bases. This CDR3 contains 22 residues. V was clipped by 4 bases and J by 7 bases; unmatched bases: 28. CDR1 is SQVTM and CDR2 is ANQGSEA in the germline V gene.

The chain couples TRBV6-1 to TRBJ1-2; D call uncertain. Trimming pared 6 bases from V and 2 bases from J, leaving 16 bases between. Germline loops: CDR1 MNHNS, CDR2 SASEGT. CDR3 length: 15 amino acids. As DNA, the CDR3 is TGTGCCAGCAGGCATGACAAAGCCCTGAACTATGGCTACACCTTC. Its protein product is CASRHDKALNYGYTF.

As to this clone: The germline gene is not matched at one end of the junction; a read error may be the cause. The chain combines TRBV30 with TRBJ2-1; no firm D call. Germline V lookup: CDR1 GTSNPN, CDR2 SVGIG (reference sequence). This CDR3 is 11 amino acids long. DNA for the CDR3: TGTGCCTGGAGTGTATCCGTCGGCTTGGTCTTC. Amino acid sequence: CAWSVSVGLVF.

A remark on this clone: Distinct nucleotide sequences in the sample also encode this CDR3. V is TRBV30 and J is TRBJ2-7; 9 positions match TRBD1. The J segment lost 3 bases and the V segment lost 1 base, leaving 4 bases of the junction unmatched. Germline-derived CDR1 and CDR2 are GTSNPN and SVGIG (reference sequence). The CDR3 consists of 14 residues. The DNA of the CDR3 is TGTGCCTGGAGTGCCGGGACAGGGAACTACGAGCAGTACTTC. Translating it yields CAWSAGTGNYEQYF.

As to this clone: The identical CDR3 is also encoded by other nucleotide sequences in the sample. The rearrangement joins TRBV11-2 to TRBJ1-4, with TRBD1 matching 7 bases. Trimming took 1 base from V and 0 from J; bases not matched to a gene: 2. Germline loops: CDR1 SGHAT, CDR2 FQNNGV. The CDR3 sequence is 16 residues long. The CDR3 protein is CASSLVGTATNEKLFF. In nucleotides, the CDR3 is TGTGCCAGCAGCTTAGTTGGGACAGCAACTAATGAAAAACTGTTTTTT.

This clone appeared once. The chain carries TRBV7-6 and TRBJ1-5; no firm D call. The V gene's germline CDR1 is SGHVS and CDR2 FNYEAQ. V lost 8 bases and J lost 0, with 8 bases in between. The CDR3 length is 13 residues. The DNA for the CDR3 is TGTGCCAGCGGACTAAATAGCAATCAGCCCCAGCATTTT. This gives the protein CASGLNSNQPQHF.

The chain couples TRBV27 to TRBJ1-6, with D maybe TRBD1 (5 bases). The CDR3 sequence is 16 residues long. Trimming took 6 bases from V and 6 from J, leaving 18 bases between them. Germline CDR1 and CDR2: MNHEY and SMNVEV (reference sequence). The CDR3 here is CASSFRVTGFNSPLHF. CDR3 DNA sequence: TGTGCCAGCAGCTTCAGAGTTACAGGTTTTAATTCACCCCTCCACTTT.

To note about this clone: Other DNA sequences in the same sample also yield this CDR3. The V and J genes are TRBV5-1 and TRBJ2-2, with 7 bases fitting TRBD2. Germline assignment: CDR1 SGHRS and CDR2 YFSETQ. The CDR3 has 16 residues. V was pared by 0 bases and J by 1 base, with 3 bases of the junction left unmatched. CDR3 sequence: CASSLGASGNTGELFF. For the CDR3, the DNA is TGCGCCAGCAGCTTGGGGGCTAGCGGGAACACCGGGGAGCTGTTTTTT. Drawing the rest from reference TRBV5-1 and TRBJ2-2, the complete variable domain is KAGVTQTPRYLIKTRGQQVTLSCSPISGHRSVSWYQQTPGQGLQFLFEYFSETQRNKGNFPGRFSGRQFSNSRSEMNVSTLELGDSALYLCASSLGASGNTGELFFGEGSRLTVL.

The CDR3 loop is CASTRGYQETQYF. Written as DNA, the CDR3 is TGCGCCAGCACCAGGGGCTACCAAGAGACCCAGTACTTC. The chain has TRBV5-1 and TRBJ2-5, with a possible D match to TRBD1 (6 bases). This CDR3 has 13 residues. CDR1 and CDR2 (germline): SGHRS, YFSETQ. V dropped 6 bases and J dropped 0 bases, with 9 bases sitting between them. The variable domain in full, with the rest retrieved from reference TRBV5-1 and TRBJ2-5, is KAGVTQTPRYLIKTRGQQVTLSCSPISGHRSVSWYQQTPGQGLQFLFEYFSETQRNKGNFPGRFSGRQFSNSRSEMNVSTLELGDSALYLCASTRGYQETQYFGPGTRLLVL.